Below are 5 T cell receptor beta chains sequenced from a single sample in a study of blood T cell repertoires in COVID-19 (dated by TCRdb to about 2020). Libraries were built with the immunoSEQ multiplex PCR assay. TCRdb stores this immuneACCESS table with in-frame sequences only. Part of the clones is absent; in the studies checked, under half of the shortfall reflects unresolved V genes, and no reason is known for the rest. In all, the sample holds some 45,000 clones, and 70% to 90% of those were seen once. Roughly 30% of the sample comes from the top ten. Source material: peripheral blood. The source of these receptors is a woman of 80 years or more with acute or convalescent COVID-19.

This rearrangement joins TRBV28 to TRBJ1-6; D possibly corresponds to TRBD1 (6 bases). V gave up 7 bases and J gave up 9 bases, with 22 bases separating them. Germline CDR1 and CDR2: MDHEN and SYDVKM. This CDR3 has 16 amino acids. CDR3 protein: CASIHTGLIPSSPLHF. In nucleotides, the CDR3 is TGTGCCAGCATTCATACAGGGCTAATCCCAAGTTCACCCCTCCACTTT.

The V gene is TRBV3-1 (or the pseudogene TRBV3-2), the J gene TRBJ1-2, with D possibly being TRBD1 (5 bases). Germline V CDR1 and CDR2: LGHDT, YNNKEL (reference sequence). The CDR3 covers 13 residues. V was clipped by 0 bases and J by 5 bases, with 7 bases between them. The CDR3 spells CASSQDRGYGYTF. The CDR3 DNA sequence: TGTGCCAGCAGCCAAGATCGGGGGTATGGCTACACCTTC.

The J gene is TRBJ2-7, the V gene TRBV6-2 or TRBV6-3; maybe TRBD1 (8 bases). The germline V and J ends were trimmed by 2 bases and 0 bases, with 14 bases remaining between them. The CDR3 has 16 residues. The germline V gene encodes CDR1 MNHEY and CDR2 SVGEGT. The CDR3 reads CASSYAQGGSSYEQYF. DNA of the CDR3: TGTGCCAGCAGTTACGCACAGGGGGGGAGCTCCTACGAGCAGTACTTC.

This clone has more than one count but fewer than ten. The chain employs TRBV6-1 and TRBJ2-7; weak D call: TRBD2 (6 bases). Germline V gene lookup returns CDR1 MNHNS and CDR2 SASEGT. With 0 bases removed from V and 9 bases from J, the gap between germline ends came to 21 bases. The CDR3 runs to 16 residues. CDR3 DNA sequence: TGTGCCAGCAGTGAAGCGCTAGGGCCCCTCGGGGAGGCGCAGTACTTC. This sequence encodes CASSEALGPLGEAQYF.

This rearrangement joins TRBV7-2 to TRBJ2-1; TRBD2 matches at 13 bases. Per germline, CDR1 SGHTA and CDR2 FQGNSA. Unmatched junction bases numbered 12, after V lost 0 bases and J lost 4 bases. The CDR3 has 20 residues. The CDR3 region has the DNA TGTGCCAGCAGCTTAGCAGGGCTGTCGGGACTAGCGGGGATATACAATGAGCAGTTCTTC. It is translated as CASSLAGLSGLAGIYNEQFF.